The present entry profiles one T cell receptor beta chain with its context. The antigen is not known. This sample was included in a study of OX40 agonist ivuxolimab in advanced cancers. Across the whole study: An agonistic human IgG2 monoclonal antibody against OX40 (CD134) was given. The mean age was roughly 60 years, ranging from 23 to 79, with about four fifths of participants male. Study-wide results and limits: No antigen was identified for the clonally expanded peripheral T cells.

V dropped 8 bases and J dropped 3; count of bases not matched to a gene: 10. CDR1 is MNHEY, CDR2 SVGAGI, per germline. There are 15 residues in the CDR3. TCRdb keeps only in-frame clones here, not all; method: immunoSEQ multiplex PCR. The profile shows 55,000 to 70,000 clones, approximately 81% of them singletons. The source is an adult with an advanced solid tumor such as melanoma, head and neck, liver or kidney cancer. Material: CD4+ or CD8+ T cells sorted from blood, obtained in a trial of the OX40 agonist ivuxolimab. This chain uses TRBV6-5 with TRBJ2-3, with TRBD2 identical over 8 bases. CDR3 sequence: CASGGLGTGTDTQYF. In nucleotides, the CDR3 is TGTGCCAGCGGGGGACTAGGGACGGGAACAGATACGCAGTATTTT.